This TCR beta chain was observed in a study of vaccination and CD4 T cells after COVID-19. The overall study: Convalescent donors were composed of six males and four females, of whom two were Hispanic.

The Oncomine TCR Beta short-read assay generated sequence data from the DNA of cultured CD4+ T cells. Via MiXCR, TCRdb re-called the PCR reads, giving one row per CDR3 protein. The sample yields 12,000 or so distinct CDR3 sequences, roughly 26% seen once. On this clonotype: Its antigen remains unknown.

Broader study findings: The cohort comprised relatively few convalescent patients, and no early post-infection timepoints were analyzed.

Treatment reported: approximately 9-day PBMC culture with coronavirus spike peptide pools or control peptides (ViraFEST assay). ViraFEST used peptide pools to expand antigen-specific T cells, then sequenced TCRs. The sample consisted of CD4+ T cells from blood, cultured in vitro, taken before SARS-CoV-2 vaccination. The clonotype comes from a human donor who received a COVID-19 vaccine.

The CDR3 loop is CASSLARGQGPSFSYEQYF. CDR3 sequence (DNA): TGTGCCAGCAGCTTAGCGAGGGGACAGGGTCCCTCCTTCTCCTACGAGCAGTACTTC. The J gene is TRBJ2-7, the V gene TRBV7-9; 9 nucleotides match TRBD1. Germline CDR1 reads SEHNR; CDR2 reads FQNEAQ (reference sequence). This CDR3 spans 19 amino acids. After removal of 0 bases from V and 0 bases from J, the junction contained 12 bases not matched to a gene.